The clone carrying this TCR beta chain appeared a few times. Its antigen is unidentified. Germline trimming cut 4 bases from V and 2 bases from J; bases unmatched to any gene: 6. The CDR3 loop spans 15 amino acids. Germline V gene lookup returns CDR1 SGHDT and CDR2 YYEEEE. The sample originates from a study of T cell repertoires in cytomegalovirus infection. Background on the study: Public signatures in TCR beta pointed to CMV infection and matching HLA type. General study points: Totalled public TCR beta family frequency picked out people who carried CMV plus the relevant HLA. Dominating the ex vivo response were HLA-C-restricted CMV-specific TCR beta clonotypes.

TCRdb passed the reads through MiXCR, listing each CDR3 protein once. The sample holds hundreds of thousands of distinct CDR3 sequences; 15% to 20% are singletons and the top ten take roughly 9%. V usage is TRBV5-6 and J usage is TRBJ2-7; TRBD1 matches at 10 bases. The clonotype originates from a human donor in good health (CMV status not recorded). Some clones in this sample may be carry-over from other donors' samples. Sequenced sample: PBMCs. This CDR3 reads CASSASGQGTYEQYF. CDR3 coding DNA: TGTGCCAGCAGCGCGTCGGGACAGGGGACCTACGAGCAGTACTTC.